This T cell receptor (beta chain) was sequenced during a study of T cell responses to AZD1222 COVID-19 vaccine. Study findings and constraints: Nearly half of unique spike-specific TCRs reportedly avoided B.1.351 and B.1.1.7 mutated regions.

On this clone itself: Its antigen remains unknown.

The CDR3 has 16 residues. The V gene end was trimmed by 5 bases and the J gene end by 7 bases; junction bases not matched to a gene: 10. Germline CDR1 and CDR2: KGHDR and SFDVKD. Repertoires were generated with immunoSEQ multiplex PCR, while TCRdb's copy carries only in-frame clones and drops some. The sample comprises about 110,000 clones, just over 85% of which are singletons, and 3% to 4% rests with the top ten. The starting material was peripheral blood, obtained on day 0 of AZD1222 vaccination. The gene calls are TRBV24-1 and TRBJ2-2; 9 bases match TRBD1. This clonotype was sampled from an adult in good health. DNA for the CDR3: TGTGCCACCAGTGGCGGGACAGGGTCACGAAACGGGGAGCTGTTTTTT. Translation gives CATSGGTGSRNGELFF.